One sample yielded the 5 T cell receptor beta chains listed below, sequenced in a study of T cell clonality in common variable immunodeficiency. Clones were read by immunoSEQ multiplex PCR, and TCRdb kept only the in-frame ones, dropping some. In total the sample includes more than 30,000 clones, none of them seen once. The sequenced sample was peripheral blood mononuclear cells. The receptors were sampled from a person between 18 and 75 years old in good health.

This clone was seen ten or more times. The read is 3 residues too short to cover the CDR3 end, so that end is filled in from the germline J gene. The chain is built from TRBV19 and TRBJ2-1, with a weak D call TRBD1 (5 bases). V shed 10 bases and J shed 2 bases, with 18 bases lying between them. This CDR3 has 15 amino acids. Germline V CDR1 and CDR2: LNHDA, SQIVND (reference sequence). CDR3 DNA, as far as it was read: TGTGCCACCCAAGCCCTAAGGGGAACCTACAATGAG. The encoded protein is CATQALRGTYNE. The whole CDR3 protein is CATQALRGTYNEQFF. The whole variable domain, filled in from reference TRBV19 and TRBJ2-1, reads DGGITQSPKYLFRKEGQNVTLSCEQNLNHDAMYWYRQDPGQGLRLIYYSQIVNDFQKGDIAEGYSVSREKKESFPLTVTSAQKNPTAFYLCATQALRGTYNEQFFGPGTRLTVL.

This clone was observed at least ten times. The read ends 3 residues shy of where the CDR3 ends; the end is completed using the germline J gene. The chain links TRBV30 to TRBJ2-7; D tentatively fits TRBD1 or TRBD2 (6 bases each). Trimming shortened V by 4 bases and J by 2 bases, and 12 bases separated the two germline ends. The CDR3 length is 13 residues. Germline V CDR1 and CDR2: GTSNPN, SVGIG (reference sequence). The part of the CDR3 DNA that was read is TGTGCCTGGACGCGGAGGGACACCTACGAG. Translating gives CAWTRRDTYE. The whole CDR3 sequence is CAWTRRDTYEQYF.

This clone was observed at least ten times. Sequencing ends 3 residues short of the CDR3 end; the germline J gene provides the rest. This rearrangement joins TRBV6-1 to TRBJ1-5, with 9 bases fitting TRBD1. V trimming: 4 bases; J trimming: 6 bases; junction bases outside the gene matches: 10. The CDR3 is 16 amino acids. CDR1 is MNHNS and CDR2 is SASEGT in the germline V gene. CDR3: CASSGLTGGSGQPQHF. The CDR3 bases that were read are TGTGCCAGCAGTGGACTCACAGGGGGCTCAGGTCAGCCC.

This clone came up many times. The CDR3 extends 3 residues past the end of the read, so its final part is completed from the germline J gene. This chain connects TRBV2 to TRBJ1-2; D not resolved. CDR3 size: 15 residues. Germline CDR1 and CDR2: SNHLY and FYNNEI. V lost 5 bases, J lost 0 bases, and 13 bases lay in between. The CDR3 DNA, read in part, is TGTGCCAGCAGTCCACGGTTGGGCACTAACTATGGC. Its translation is CASSPRLGTNYG. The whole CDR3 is CASSPRLGTNYGYTF.

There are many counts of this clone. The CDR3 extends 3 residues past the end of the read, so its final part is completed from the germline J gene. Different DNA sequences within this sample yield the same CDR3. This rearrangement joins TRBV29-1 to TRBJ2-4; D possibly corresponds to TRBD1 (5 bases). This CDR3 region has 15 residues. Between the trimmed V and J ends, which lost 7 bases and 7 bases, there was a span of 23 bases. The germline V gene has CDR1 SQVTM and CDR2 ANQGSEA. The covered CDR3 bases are TGCAGCGCCTGCCTCCAGGGTCTCTTGCCCAACATT. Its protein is CSACLQGLLPNI. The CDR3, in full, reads CSACLQGLLPNIQYF.